The TCR beta chain under discussion was sequenced for a study of identical twins (dated by TCRdb to 2016 to 2018). About the full investigation: The study deep-sequenced TCR alpha and beta repertoires from monozygotic twins, unrelated adults of various ages and cord blood to test whether fetal clonotypes persist. Replicate twin experiments were performed at different times using different library preparation protocols to rule out contamination.

The receptor library was made with 5' RACE. Sequencing relied on an Illumina HiSeq 2000. Template switching added a universal primer binding site, and the final cDNA carried a unique molecular identifier that allowed TCR cDNA molecules to be counted accurately. Specific primers in the conserved constant-segment region were used to synthesize first-strand cDNA for the TCR alpha and beta chains. To control for contamination, every cDNA library carried two barcodes: a SMART-Mk sample barcode plus Illumina barcodes. Two successive PCR steps introduced TruSeq adapter sequences along with Illumina sample barcodes. The Illumina HiSeq platform was used with custom primers to sequence TCR alpha and beta cDNA libraries. From the authors' description of their analysis: Raw reads were processed with MiGEC to extract unique molecular identifiers, and MiXCR was used to determine CDR3 positions. For each individual, recombination models were inferred using an EM algorithm with the repgenHMM and IGoR tools. Shared clonotypes were analyzed with the tcR package in R, and sharing was normalized by the product of cloneset sizes. To study raw recombination free of thymic and clonal selection effects, out-of-frame nonproductive sequences were analyzed. TCRdb reprocessed the public reads (quality trimming at Q25 with fastp, clone calling with MiXCR) and kept in-frame beta chains. When rows share a CDR3 protein, they turn into one entry using the most common DNA and genes. TCRdb's processing, not the study's, gives the V and J calls here. The sample table lists 350,000 to 600,000 distinct CDR3 sequences, around 14% of them with a count of one. The ten top clones hold over 0.5% of the sample.

Beyond this particular receptor, the publication reports: Abundant cord blood beta clonotypes had fewer insertions, young adult naive repertoires showed a similar but weaker trend, and memory repertoires showed no such trend. Zero-insertion analyses could be partly confounded by invariant T cells such as MAIT and iNKT, though diverse VJ usage argued against such confounding for most clonotypes. Conclusions relied on cross-sectional statistical analysis, since the same donors could not be followed over many years. In beta out-of-frame sequences, excess twin sharing was weaker, because having fewer shared sequences lowered the signal-to-noise ratio. Recombination models systematically underestimated out-of-frame TCR alpha sharing in monozygotic twins but agreed with sharing between unrelated individuals. Compared with coincidental sharing between unrelated individuals, out-of-frame TCR alpha sequences shared between twins showed an excess of sequences with low generation probability.

Only healthy Caucasian donors were included. Three pairs of female monozygotic twins, all aged roughly 18 to 29 years, were included in the twin cohort. Positive isolation kits from Invitrogen were used to isolate CD4+ and CD8+ T cell populations. A word on this clonotype: This receptor's antigen is unknown. It has no much larger one-base neighbor in the sample; base qualities were not kept.

The CDR3 starts with the cysteine, ends with the phenylalanine, and has 15 residues. Only the CDR3 part of the read is kept: 45 bases, read in frame from the first base. V is cut by 0 bases and J by 7 bases, and the space between the germline ends is 13 bases. Via the germline V gene (reference sequence), CDR1 is LGHDT and CDR2 YNNKEL. These data are also associated with another study on yellow fever vaccine responses in identical twins. Per the second study: According to the authors, in identical twins the way T cells responded to vaccination appeared partly convergent and partly personalized. The study precisely tracked vaccine-responding T cell clones in identical twins.

Recombination connected TRBV3-1 to TRBJ1-5, with the D segment identity uncertain. Sequencing was performed on CD4+ T cells sorted from blood. The clonotype originates from a woman younger than 30 in good health. The bases read TGTGCCAGCAGCCAAGATAGTAGAAATCGACAGCCCCAGCATTTT. Translated, it reads CASSQDSRNRQPQHF.